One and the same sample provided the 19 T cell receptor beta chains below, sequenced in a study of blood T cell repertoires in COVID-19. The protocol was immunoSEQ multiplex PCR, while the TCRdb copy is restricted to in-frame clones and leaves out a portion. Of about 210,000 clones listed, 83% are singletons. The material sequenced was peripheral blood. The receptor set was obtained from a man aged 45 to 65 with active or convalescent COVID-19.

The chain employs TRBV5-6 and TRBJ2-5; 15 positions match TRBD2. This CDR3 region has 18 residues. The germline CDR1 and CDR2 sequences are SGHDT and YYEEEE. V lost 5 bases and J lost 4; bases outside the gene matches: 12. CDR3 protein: CASSYGTSGRRRGETQYF. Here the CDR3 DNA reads TGTGCCAGCAGTTACGGGACTAGCGGGAGGAGACGGGGAGAGACCCAGTACTTC.

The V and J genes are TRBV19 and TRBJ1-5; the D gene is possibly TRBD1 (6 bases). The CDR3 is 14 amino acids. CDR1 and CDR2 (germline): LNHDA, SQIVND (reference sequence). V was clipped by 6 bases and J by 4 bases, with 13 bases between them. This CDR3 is CASRFGQGNQPQHF. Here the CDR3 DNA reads TGTGCCAGTAGATTTGGGCAGGGGAATCAGCCCCAGCATTTT. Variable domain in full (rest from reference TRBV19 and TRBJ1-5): DGGITQSPKYLFRKEGQNVTLSCEQNLNHDAMYWYRQDPGQGLRLIYYSQIVNDFQKGDIAEGYSVSREKKESFPLTVTSAQKNPTAFYLCASRFGQGNQPQHFGDGTRLSIL.

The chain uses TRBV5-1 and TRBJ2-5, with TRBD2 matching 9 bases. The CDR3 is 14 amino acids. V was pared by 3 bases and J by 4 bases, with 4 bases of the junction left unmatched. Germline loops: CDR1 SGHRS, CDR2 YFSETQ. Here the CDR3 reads CASSSASGTETQYF. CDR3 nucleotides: TGCGCCAGCAGCTCGGCTAGCGGGACAGAGACCCAGTACTTC.

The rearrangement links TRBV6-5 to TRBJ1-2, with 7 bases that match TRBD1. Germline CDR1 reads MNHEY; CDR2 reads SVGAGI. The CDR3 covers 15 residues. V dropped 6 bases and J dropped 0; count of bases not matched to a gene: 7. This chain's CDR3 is CASRPLGTANYGYTF. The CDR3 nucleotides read TGTGCCAGCAGGCCCCTCGGGACAGCTAACTATGGCTACACCTTC.

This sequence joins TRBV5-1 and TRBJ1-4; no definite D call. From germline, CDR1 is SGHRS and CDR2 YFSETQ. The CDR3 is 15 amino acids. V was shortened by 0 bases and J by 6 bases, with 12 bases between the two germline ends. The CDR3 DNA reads TGCGCCAGCAGCTTGGATGGGAGCCAGGATGAAAAACTGTTTTTT. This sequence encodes CASSLDGSQDEKLFF.

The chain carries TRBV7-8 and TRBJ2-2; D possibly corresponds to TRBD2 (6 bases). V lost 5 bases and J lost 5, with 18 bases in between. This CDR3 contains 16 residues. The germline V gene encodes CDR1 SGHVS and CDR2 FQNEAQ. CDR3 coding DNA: TGTGCCAGCAGCCTGACTAGTCCAGGTCGGACCGGGGAGCTGTTTTTT. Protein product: CASSLTSPGRTGELFF.

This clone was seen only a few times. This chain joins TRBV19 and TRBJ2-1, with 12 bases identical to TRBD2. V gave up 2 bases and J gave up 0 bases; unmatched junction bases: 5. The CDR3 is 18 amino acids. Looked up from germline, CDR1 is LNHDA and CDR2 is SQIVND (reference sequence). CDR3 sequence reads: CASSIRLAGASSYNEQFF. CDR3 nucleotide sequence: TGTGCCAGTAGTATACGACTAGCGGGGGCGAGCTCCTACAATGAGCAGTTCTTC.

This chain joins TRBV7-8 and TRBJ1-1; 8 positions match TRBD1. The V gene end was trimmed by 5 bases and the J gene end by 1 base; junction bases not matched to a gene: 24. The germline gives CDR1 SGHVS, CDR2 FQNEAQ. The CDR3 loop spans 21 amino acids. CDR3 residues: CASSPSPLRTGKRVENTEAFF. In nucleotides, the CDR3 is TGTGCCAGCAGCCCCAGCCCCCTACGGACAGGGAAGAGAGTGGAGAACACTGAAGCTTTCTTT.

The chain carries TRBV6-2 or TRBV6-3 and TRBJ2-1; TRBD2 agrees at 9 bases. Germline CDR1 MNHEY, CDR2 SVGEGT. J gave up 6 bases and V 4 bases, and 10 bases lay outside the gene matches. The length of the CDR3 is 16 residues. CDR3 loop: CASSWRGGPGSNEQFF. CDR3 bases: TGTGCCAGCAGTTGGCGGGGGGGGCCCGGATCCAATGAGCAGTTCTTC.

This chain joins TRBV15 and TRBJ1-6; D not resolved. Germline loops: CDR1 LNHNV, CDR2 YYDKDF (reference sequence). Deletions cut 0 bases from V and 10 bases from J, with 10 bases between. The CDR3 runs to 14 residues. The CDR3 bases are TGTGCCACCAGCAGAGACCGGGGAAGGTCACCCCTCCACTTT. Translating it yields CATSRDRGRSPLHF.

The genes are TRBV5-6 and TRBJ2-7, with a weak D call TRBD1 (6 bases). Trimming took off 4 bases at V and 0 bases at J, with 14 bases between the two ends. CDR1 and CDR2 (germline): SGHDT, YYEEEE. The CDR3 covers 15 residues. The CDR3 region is CASSRWTESSYEQYF. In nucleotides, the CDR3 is TGTGCCAGCAGCCGTTGGACAGAGAGCTCCTACGAGCAGTACTTC.

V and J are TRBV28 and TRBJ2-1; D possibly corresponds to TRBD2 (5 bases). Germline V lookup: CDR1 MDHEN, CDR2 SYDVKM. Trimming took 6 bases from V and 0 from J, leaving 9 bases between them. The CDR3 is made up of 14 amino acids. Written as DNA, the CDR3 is TGTGCCAGCAGCGGGATGAGCTCCTACAATGAGCAGTTCTTC. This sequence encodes CASSGMSSYNEQFF.

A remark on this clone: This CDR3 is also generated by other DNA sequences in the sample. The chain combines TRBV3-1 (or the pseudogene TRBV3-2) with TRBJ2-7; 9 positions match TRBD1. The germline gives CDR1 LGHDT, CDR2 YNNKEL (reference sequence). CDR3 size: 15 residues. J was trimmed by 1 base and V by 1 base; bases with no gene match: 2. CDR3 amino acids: CASSQGGTGSYEQYF. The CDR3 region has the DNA TGTGCCAGCAGCCAAGGCGGGACAGGGTCCTACGAGCAGTACTTC.

CDR3 DNA sequence: TGTGCAAGCCGGCGCGGGGCCCAAGTGATCTCTGGAAACACCATATATTTT. Translation: CASRRGAQVISGNTIYF. This rearrangement joins TRBV12-2 to TRBJ1-3. TRBV12-2 is annotated as a pseudogene. This CDR3 region has 17 residues.

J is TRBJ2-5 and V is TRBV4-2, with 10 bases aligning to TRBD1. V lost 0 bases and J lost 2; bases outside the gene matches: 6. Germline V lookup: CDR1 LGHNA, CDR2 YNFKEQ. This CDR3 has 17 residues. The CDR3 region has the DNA TGTGCCAGCAGCCAAGATACAGGGGGACAGGGGCAAGAGACCCAGTACTTC. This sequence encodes CASSQDTGGQGQETQYF.

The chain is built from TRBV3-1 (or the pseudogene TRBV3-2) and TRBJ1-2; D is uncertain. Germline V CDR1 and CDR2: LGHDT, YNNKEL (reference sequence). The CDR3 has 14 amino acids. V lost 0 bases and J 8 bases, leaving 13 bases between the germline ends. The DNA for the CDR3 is TGTGCCAGCAGCCAAGACGGATCGGGAGGAGGCTACACCTTC. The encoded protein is CASSQDGSGGGYTF.

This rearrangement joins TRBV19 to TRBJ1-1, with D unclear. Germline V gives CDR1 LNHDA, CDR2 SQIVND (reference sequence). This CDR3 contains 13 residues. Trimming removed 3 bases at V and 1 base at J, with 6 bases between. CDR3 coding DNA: TGTGCCAGTAGTATGGAGGGGAACACTGAAGCTTTCTTT. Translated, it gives CASSMEGNTEAFF.

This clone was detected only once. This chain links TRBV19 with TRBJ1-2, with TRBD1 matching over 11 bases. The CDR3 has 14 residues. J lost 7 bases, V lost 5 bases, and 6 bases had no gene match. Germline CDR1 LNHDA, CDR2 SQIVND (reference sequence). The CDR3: CASSVGTGGRGYTF. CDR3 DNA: TGTGCCAGTAGTGTCGGGACAGGGGGTCGTGGCTACACCTTC. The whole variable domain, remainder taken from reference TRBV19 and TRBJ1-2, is DGGITQSPKYLFRKEGQNVTLSCEQNLNHDAMYWYRQDPGQGLRLIYYSQIVNDFQKGDIAEGYSVSREKKESFPLTVTSAQKNPTAFYLCASSVGTGGRGYTFGSGTRLTVV.

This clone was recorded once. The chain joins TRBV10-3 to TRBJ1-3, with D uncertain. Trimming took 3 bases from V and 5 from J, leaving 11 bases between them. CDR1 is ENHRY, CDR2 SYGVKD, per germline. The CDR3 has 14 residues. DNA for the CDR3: TGTGCCATCAGTGAACTGAGCGAACGAAACACCATATATTTT. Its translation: CAISELSERNTIYF.